The 2 T cell receptor beta chains below all came from one sample that was sequenced in a study of blood T cells in healthy people across ages. The second PCR ran 7 to 11 cycles with a sample-barcoded 5' primer and J-beta primers. A single record per CDR3 protein comes from TCRdb applying MiXCR to the 5' RACE reads. The sample carries approximately 400,000 distinct CDR3 sequences, approximately 52% recorded once. Sequencing was carried out using blood. The receptors stem from a man in his fifties or sixties in good health.

The chain links TRBV7-2 to TRBJ2-7; TRBD2 is a possible D gene (6 bases). The CDR3 is made up of 14 amino acids. Trimming left V 4 bases short and J 4 bases short, with 14 bases between. The V gene's germline CDR1 is SGHTA and CDR2 FQGNSA. The CDR3 nucleotides are TGTGCCAGCAGCTACAACCCTGGACTATACGAGCAGTACTTC. Its translation: CASSYNPGLYEQYF.

The chain joins TRBV12-3 or TRBV12-4 to TRBJ2-3; 7 nucleotides match TRBD2. The CDR3 is made up of 16 amino acids. The V and J ends lost 5 bases and 3 bases, in that order; junction bases with no gene match: 11. CDR3 sequence: CASSPLGTTDTDTQYF. The DNA of the CDR3 is TGTGCCAGCAGTCCCCTCGGGACTACCGATACAGATACGCAGTATTTT.